Listed below are T cell receptor beta chains from one sample, sequenced in a study of CD8 T cells in Susac syndrome. TCRdb ran MiXCR on the immunoSEQ multiplex PCR reads and lists one entry per CDR3 protein. The sample comprises hundreds of thousands of distinct CDR3 sequences, around 85% of which are singletons, and approximately 0.12% rests with the top ten. Sequenced: CD8+ T cells from PBMCs. These TCRs come from a human donor with multiple sclerosis. The CDR3 runs from the conserved cysteine through the conserved F or W. A D gene is named only where the DNA matches it firmly. For some rows the clone size is stated as once, few or many, or as a class when expanded; others skip it.

clone_size	v_call	j_call	d_call	cdr3_aa	cdr3_nt
once	TRBV4-2	TRBJ1-1	TRBD1	CASSCLGQECEAFF	TGTGCCAGCAGCTGCCTTGGACAGGAATGTGAAGCTTTCTTT
-	TRBV27	TRBJ2-5	-	CASQGITGAPRRGTQYF	TGTGCCAGCCAGGGGATCACCGGGGCGCCTCGAAGAGGGACCCAGTACTTC
-	TRBV19	TRBJ1-1	-	CASNPLGGWTEAFF	TGTGCCAGTAACCCCCTGGGGGGGTGGACTGAAGCTTTCTTT
-	TRBV5-1	TRBJ2-2	-	CASSLGHLDSTNTGELFF	TGCGCCAGCAGCTTGGGTCATCTGGACTCAACTAACACCGGGGAGCTGTTTTTT
few	TRBV20-1	TRBJ2-7	TRBD2	CSARVLAGVGYEQYF	TGCAGTGCTAGAGTTCTCGCGGGAGTCGGCTACGAGCAGTACTTC
-	TRBV23-1	TRBJ1-1	TRBD1	CASSQSEDREAFF	TGCGCCAGCAGTCAATCGGAGGACAGGGAAGCTTTCTTT
-	TRBV27	TRBJ2-7	-	CASSLGYRVYEQYF	TGTGCCAGCAGTTTAGGGTACAGGGTCTACGAGCAGTACTTC
-	TRBV30	TRBJ2-1	-	CAWSVGSGFYNEQFF	TGTGCCTGGAGTGTAGGGAGCGGGTTCTACAATGAGCAGTTCTTC
-	TRBV9	TRBJ2-1	TRBD2	CASSDPGLAGYNEQFF	TGTGCCAGCAGCGACCCTGGACTAGCGGGTTACAATGAGCAGTTCTTC
-	TRBV2	TRBJ1-1	-	CASSVSAEVNTEAFF	TGTGCCAGCAGTGTATCGGCCGAAGTGAACACTGAAGCTTTCTTT
-	TRBV6-2/TRBV6-3	TRBJ2-1	TRBD2	CASSYSKAGLLSSYNEQFF	TGTGCCAGCAGTTACTCGAAAGCGGGGTTACTAAGCTCCTACAATGAGCAGTTCTTC
-	TRBV27	TRBJ2-7	-	CASSLVGSDEQYF	TGTGCCAGCAGTTTGGTCGGGAGTGACGAGCAGTACTTC
once	TRBV27	TRBJ2-7	-	CASSPLHLLPYYEQYF	TGTGCCAGCAGTCCCCTCCACCTCCTTCCCTACTACGAGCAGTACTTC
-	TRBV7-9	TRBJ2-7	-	CASSSQRAQYEQYF	TGTGCCAGCAGCTCCCAAAGGGCCCAATACGAGCAGTACTTC
-	TRBV2	TRBJ1-4	-	CASSDYRAHEKLFF	TGTGCCAGCAGTGATTACAGGGCCCATGAAAAACTGTTTTTT
-	TRBV27	TRBJ1-5	-	CASSSLNQPQHF	TGTGCCAGCAGTTCTTTGAATCAGCCCCAGCATTTT